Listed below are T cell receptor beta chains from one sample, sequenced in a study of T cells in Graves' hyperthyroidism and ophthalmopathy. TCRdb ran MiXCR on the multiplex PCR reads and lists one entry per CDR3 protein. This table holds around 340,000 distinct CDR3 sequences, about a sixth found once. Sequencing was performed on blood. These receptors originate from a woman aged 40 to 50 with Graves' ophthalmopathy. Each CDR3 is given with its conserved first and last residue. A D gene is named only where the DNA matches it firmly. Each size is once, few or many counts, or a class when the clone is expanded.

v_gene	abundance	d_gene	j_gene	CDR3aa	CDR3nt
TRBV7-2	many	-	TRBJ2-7	CASSLAASIAEQYF	TGTGCCAGCAGCTTAGCGGCTAGTATTGCCGAGCAGTACTTC
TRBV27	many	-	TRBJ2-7	CASSLTSRPYEQYF	TGTGCCAGCAGTTTAACTAGCAGACCCTACGAGCAGTACTTC
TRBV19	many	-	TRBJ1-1	CASSIRDPNTEAFF	TGTGCCAGTAGTATTCGGGACCCGAACACTGAAGCTTTCTTT
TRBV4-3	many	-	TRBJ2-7	CASSQALYYEQYF	TGCGCCAGCAGCCAAGCCCTGTACTACGAGCAGTACTTC
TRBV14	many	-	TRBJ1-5	CASSRGVRTSSNQPQHF	TGTGCCAGCAGTCGTGGGGTAAGGACCTCTAGCAATCAGCCCCAGCATTTT
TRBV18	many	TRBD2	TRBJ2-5	CASSRGAGPEETQYF	TGTGCCAGCTCACGGGGAGCGGGGCCGGAAGAGACCCAGTACTTC
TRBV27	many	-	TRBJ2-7	CASSSQEKAYEQYF	TGTGCCAGCAGTTCACAGGAGAAAGCCTACGAGCAGTACTTC
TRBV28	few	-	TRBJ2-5	CASSLHREETQYF	TGTGCCAGCAGTCTCCACAGGGAAGAGACCCAGTACTTC
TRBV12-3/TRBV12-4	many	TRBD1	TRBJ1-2	CASGRDRGIGGYTF	TGTGCCAGCGGACGGGACAGGGGGATAGGTGGCTACACCTTC
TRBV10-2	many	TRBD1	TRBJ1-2	CASRIDRVSGYTF	TGCGCCAGCAGGATCGACAGGGTCAGTGGCTACACCTTC
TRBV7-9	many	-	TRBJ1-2	CASSLYTKVYGYTF	TGTGCCAGCAGCTTATACACAAAGGTTTATGGCTACACCTTC
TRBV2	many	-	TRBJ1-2	CASRRTDLSGYTF	TGTGCCAGCAGAAGGACAGACCTTTCTGGCTACACCTTC
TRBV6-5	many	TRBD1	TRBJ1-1	CAIYGQGPAFF	TGTGCCATCTACGGACAGGGCCCCGCTTTCTTT
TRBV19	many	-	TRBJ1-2	CASSIEKNPGQLYGYTF	TGTGCCAGTAGTATAGAAAAAAACCCGGGACAACTCTATGGCTACACCTTC
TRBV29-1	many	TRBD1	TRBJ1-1	CSVTGTGRMNTEAFF	TGCAGCGTTACAGGGACAGGCCGTATGAACACTGAAGCTTTCTTT
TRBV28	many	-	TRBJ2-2	CASTKGPEVRPGELFF	TGTGCCAGCACCAAAGGTCCGGAAGTGCGTCCCGGGGAGCTGTTTTTT